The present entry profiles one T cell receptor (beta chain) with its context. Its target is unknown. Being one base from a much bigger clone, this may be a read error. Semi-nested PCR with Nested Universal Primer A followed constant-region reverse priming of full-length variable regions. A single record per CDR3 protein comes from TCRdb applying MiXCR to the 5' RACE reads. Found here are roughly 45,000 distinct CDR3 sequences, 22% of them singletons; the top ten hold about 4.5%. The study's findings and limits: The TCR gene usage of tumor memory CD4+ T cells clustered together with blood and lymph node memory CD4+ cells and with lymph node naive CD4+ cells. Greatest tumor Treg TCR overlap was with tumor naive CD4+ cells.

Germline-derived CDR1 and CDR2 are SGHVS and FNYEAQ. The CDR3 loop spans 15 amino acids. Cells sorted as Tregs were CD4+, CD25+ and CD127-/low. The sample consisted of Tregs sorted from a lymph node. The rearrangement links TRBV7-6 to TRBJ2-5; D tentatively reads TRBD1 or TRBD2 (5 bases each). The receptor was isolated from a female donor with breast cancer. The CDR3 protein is CASSFNGASGETQHF. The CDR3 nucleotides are TGTGCCAGCAGCTTTAACGGGGCGTCAGGAGAGACCCAGCACTTC.